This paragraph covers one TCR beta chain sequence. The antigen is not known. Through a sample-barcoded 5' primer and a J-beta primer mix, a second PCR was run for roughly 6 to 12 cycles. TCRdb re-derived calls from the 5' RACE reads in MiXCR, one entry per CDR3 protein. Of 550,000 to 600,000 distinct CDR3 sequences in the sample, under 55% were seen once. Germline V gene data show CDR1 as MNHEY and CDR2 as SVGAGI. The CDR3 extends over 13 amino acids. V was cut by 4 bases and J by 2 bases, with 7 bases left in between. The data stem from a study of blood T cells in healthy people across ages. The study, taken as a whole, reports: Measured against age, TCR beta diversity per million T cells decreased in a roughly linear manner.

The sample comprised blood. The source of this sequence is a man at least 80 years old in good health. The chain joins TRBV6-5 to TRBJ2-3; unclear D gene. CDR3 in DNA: TGTGCCAGCAGTTGGCAGTACACAGATACGCAGTATTTT. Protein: CASSWQYTDTQYF.